This T cell receptor (beta chain) derives from a study of identical twins. Overall study findings and caveats: Out-of-frame alpha sequences that twins shared showed excess low generation probability.

Template switching (which added a universal primer site) was used, and cDNA carried unique molecular identifiers. TCRdb analysed the 5' RACE reads with MiXCR anew, one entry per CDR3 protein. The sample has about 890,000 distinct CDR3 sequences; 9% to 15% are singletons. Donors were all healthy Caucasians. As regards this clonotype: Its antigen is unidentified.

The CDR3 has 17 residues. V gave up 4 bases and J gave up 3 bases, with 21 bases separating them. Germline assignment: CDR1 LNHDA and CDR2 SQIVND (reference sequence). These same data were also listed under a study on yellow fever vaccine responses in identical twins. That study reports: Twins reportedly had a vaccine T cell response that seemed partly convergent, partly personalized.

The rearrangement uses TRBV19 and TRBJ1-1; a possible D gene is TRBD1 (6 bases). The TCR originated in a woman in her late teens or twenties in good health. Sequenced sample: PBMCs. In DNA, the CDR3 is TGTGCCAGTAGTAAGTCAGCCCTCGGGCAGGGGCACACTGAAGCTTTCTTT. The encoded protein is CASSKSALGQGHTEAFF.